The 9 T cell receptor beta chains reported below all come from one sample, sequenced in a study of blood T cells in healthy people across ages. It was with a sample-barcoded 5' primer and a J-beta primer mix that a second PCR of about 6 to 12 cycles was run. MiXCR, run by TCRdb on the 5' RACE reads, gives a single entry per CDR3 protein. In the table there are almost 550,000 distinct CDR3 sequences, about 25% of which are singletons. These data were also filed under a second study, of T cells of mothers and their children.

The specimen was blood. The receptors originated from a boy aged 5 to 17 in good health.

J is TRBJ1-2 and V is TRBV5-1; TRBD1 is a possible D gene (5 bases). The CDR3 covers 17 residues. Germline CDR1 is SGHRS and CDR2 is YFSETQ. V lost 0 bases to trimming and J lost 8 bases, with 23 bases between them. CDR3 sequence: CASSLGRDWLDHTGYTF. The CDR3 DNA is TGCGCCAGCAGCTTGGGCCGGGACTGGTTAGACCACACCGGCTACACCTTC.

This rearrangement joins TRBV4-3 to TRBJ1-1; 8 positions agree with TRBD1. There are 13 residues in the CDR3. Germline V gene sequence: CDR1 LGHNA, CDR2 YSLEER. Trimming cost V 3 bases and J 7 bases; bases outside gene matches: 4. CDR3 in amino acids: CASSQEQGGEAFF. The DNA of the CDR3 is TGCGCCAGCAGCCAGGAACAGGGGGGTGAAGCTTTCTTT.

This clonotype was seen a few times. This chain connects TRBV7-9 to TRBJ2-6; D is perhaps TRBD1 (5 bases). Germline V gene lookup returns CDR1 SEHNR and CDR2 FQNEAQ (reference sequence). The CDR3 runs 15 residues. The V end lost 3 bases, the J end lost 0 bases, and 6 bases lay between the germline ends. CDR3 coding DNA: TGTGCCAGCAGCTTCGGACACTCTGGGGCCAACGTCCTGACTTTC. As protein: CASSFGHSGANVLTF.

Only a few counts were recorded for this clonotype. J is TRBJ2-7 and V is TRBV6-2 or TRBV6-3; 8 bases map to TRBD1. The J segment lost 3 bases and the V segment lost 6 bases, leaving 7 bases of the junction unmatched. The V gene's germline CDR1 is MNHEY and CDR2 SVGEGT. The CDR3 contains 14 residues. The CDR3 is CASSAGTGHYEQYF. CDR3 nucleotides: TGTGCCAGCAGCGCCGGGACAGGTCACTACGAGCAGTACTTC.

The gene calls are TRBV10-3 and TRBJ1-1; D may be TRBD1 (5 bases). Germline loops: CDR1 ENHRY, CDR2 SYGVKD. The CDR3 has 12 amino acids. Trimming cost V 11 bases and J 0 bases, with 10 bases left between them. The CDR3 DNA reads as TGTGCCGCCGGGGCTATGAACACTGAAGCTTTCTTT. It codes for CAAGAMNTEAFF.

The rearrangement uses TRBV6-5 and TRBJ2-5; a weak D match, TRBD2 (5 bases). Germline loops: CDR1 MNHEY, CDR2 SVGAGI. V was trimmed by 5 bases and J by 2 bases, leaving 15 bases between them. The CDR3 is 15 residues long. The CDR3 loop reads CASSLPGGGQETQYF. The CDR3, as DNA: TGTGCCAGCAGTCTTCCTGGAGGTGGACAAGAGACCCAGTACTTC.

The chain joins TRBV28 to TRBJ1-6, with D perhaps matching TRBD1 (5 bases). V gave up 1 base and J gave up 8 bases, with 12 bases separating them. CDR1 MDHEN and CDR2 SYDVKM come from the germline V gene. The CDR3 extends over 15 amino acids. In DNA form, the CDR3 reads TGTGCCAGCAGTTTATCGGGCAGGGTCGATTCACCCCTCCACTTT. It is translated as CASSLSGRVDSPLHF.

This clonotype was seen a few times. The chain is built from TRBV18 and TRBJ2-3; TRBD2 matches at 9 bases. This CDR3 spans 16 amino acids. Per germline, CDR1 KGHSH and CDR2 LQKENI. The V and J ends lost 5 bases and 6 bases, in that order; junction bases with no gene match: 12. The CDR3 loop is CASSTGTSPPRDTQYF. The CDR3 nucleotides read TGTGCCAGCTCAACCGGGACTAGCCCCCCAAGGGATACGCAGTATTTT.

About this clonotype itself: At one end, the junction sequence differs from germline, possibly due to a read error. This chain's CDR3 is CASSPPAGNTIYF. In DNA, the CDR3 is TGTGCCAGCTCGCCACCAGCGGGAAACACCATATATTTT. The rearrangement joins TRBV18 to TRBJ1-3, with D uncertain. In germline, CDR1 is KGHSH, CDR2 LQKENI. This CDR3 is 13 amino acids long.